A selection of T cell receptor beta chains follows, all from one sample in a study of beta chain features in type 1 diabetes. Clones were read by immunoSEQ multiplex PCR, and TCRdb kept only the in-frame ones, dropping some. The data show 100,000 to 150,000 clones, 17% seen once. Sample: central memory CD4+ T cells from blood. The receptors shown here come from a man between 18 and 29 years old with type 1 diabetes. Each CDR3 is given with its conserved first and last residue. The D gene is left open where the match is weak. Clone size is stated in some rows and not others, as once, few, many or a class when expanded.

clone_size: few; d_call: TRBD1; v_call: TRBV5-1; j_call: TRBJ1-5; cdr3_nt: TGCGCCAGCAGCCCCTGGACAGGGGAAAGGCAGCCCCAGCATTTT; cdr3_aa: CASSPWTGERQPQHF
clone_size: few; d_call: -; v_call: TRBV18; j_call: TRBJ2-3; cdr3_nt: TGTGCCAGCTCACCAACTAGGAATACGCAGTATTTT; cdr3_aa: CASSPTRNTQYF
clone_size: few; d_call: -; v_call: TRBV7-8; j_call: TRBJ2-2; cdr3_nt: TGTGCCAGCAGCTTAGGTCCACAAGGGGCCGGGGAGCTGTTTTTT; cdr3_aa: CASSLGPQGAGELFF
clone_size: few; d_call: TRBD1; v_call: TRBV7-7; j_call: TRBJ2-3; cdr3_nt: TGTGCTAGCAGCCCAGACAGGGGACATACGCAGTATTTT; cdr3_aa: CASSPDRGHTQYF
clone_size: -; d_call: -; v_call: TRBV29-1; j_call: TRBJ2-4; cdr3_nt: TGCAGCGTTGACGTGGACAAAAACATTCAGTACTTC; cdr3_aa: CSVDVDKNIQYF
clone_size: -; d_call: -; v_call: TRBV9; j_call: TRBJ2-7; cdr3_nt: TGTGCCAGCAGCCCTCAGGTAGCGTACTACTCCTACGAGCAGTACTTC; cdr3_aa: CASSPQVAYYSYEQYF
clone_size: -; d_call: -; v_call: TRBV5-4; j_call: TRBJ2-1; cdr3_nt: TGTGCCAGCAGCTTGGGAGGGAGAGACAATGAGCAGTTCTTC; cdr3_aa: CASSLGGRDNEQFF
clone_size: -; d_call: -; v_call: TRBV30; j_call: TRBJ1-1; cdr3_nt: TGTGCCTGGTCCCGACAGGAGTACACCGAAGCTTTCTTT; cdr3_aa: CAWSRQEYTEAFF
clone_size: few; d_call: -; v_call: TRBV30; j_call: TRBJ1-2; cdr3_nt: TGTGCCTGGAGTATCCAGCTGTATGGCTACACCTTC; cdr3_aa: CAWSIQLYGYTF
clone_size: -; d_call: -; v_call: TRBV7-2; j_call: TRBJ1-4; cdr3_nt: TGTGCCAGCAGCTTGGGTGGACAGCTAAATGAAAAACTGTTTTTT; cdr3_aa: CASSLGGQLNEKLFF
clone_size: few; d_call: TRBD2; v_call: TRBV5-4; j_call: TRBJ2-3; cdr3_nt: TGTGCCAGCAGCTTGGGACTAGCGGCTAGCACAGATACGCAGTATTTT; cdr3_aa: CASSLGLAASTDTQYF
clone_size: -; d_call: TRBD2; v_call: TRBV7-7; j_call: TRBJ2-5; cdr3_nt: TGTGCTAGCAGCCAAACTAGCGGGGGGATGGAGACCCAGTACTTC; cdr3_aa: CASSQTSGGMETQYF
clone_size: -; d_call: -; v_call: TRBV30; j_call: TRBJ1-2; cdr3_nt: TGTGCCTGGACCCTAACGGGGCGAAACTATGGCTACACCTTC; cdr3_aa: CAWTLTGRNYGYTF
clone_size: few; d_call: TRBD1; v_call: TRBV27; j_call: TRBJ2-7; cdr3_nt: TGTGCCAGCAGCGGACAGGTAACCTACGAGCAGTACTTC; cdr3_aa: CASSGQVTYEQYF
clone_size: -; d_call: TRBD2; v_call: TRBV7-9; j_call: TRBJ2-5; cdr3_nt: TGTGCCAGCAGCCTCCCTTCTAGCGGGGGGGTCCCTATCCAAGAGACCCAGTACTTC; cdr3_aa: CASSLPSSGGVPIQETQYF
clone_size: few; d_call: -; v_call: TRBV11-2; j_call: TRBJ2-1; cdr3_nt: TGTGCCAGCAGCTTATCCTTGGGCAATGAGCAGTTCTTC; cdr3_aa: CASSLSLGNEQFF
clone_size: -; d_call: TRBD1; v_call: TRBV2; j_call: TRBJ1-5; cdr3_nt: TGTGCCACCTCGACAGGGAACAATCAGCCCCAGCATTTT; cdr3_aa: CATSTGNNQPQHF
clone_size: few; d_call: TRBD1; v_call: TRBV14; j_call: TRBJ2-3; cdr3_nt: TGTGCCAGCAGCCAAGAACAGGACAGGGGTACAGATACGCAGTATTTT; cdr3_aa: CASSQEQDRGTDTQYF
clone_size: few; d_call: TRBD2; v_call: TRBV6-1; j_call: TRBJ2-1; cdr3_nt: TGTGCCAGCAGTCCCCGGGAGGGCCGCAATGAGCAGTTCTTC; cdr3_aa: CASSPREGRNEQFF
clone_size: many; d_call: TRBD2; v_call: TRBV28; j_call: TRBJ2-7; cdr3_nt: TGTGCCAGCAGTTTCCGGACTAGCGGGGCCTACGAGCAGTACTTC; cdr3_aa: CASSFRTSGAYEQYF
clone_size: -; d_call: -; v_call: TRBV18; j_call: TRBJ1-6; cdr3_nt: TGTGCCAGCTCACCAAGGGAGGGGCTCTCACCCCTCCACTTT; cdr3_aa: CASSPREGLSPLHF
clone_size: -; d_call: -; v_call: TRBV29-1; j_call: TRBJ2-3; cdr3_nt: TGCAGCGGGGGACTTAGTACGCAGTATTTT; cdr3_aa: CSGGLSTQYF
clone_size: few; d_call: TRBD2; v_call: TRBV7-2; j_call: TRBJ2-3; cdr3_nt: TGTGCCAGCAGCTCGGGACTAGCGGGAGTTTCAGATACGCAGTATTTT; cdr3_aa: CASSSGLAGVSDTQYF
clone_size: few; d_call: -; v_call: TRBV30; j_call: TRBJ2-5; cdr3_nt: TGTGCCTGGAGTGGGCAGATGGTGGAGACCCAGTACTTC; cdr3_aa: CAWSGQMVETQYF
clone_size: few; d_call: -; v_call: TRBV28; j_call: TRBJ2-3; cdr3_nt: TGTGCCAGCAGTTCCGTGGACAGCCTGAGCACAGATACGCAGTATTTT; cdr3_aa: CASSSVDSLSTDTQYF
clone_size: -; d_call: TRBD2; v_call: TRBV25-1; j_call: TRBJ2-1; cdr3_nt: TGTGCCAGCAGTGAACTCGGTAGCGGGAGGGATGAGCAGTTCTTC; cdr3_aa: CASSELGSGRDEQFF
clone_size: many; d_call: -; v_call: TRBV6-5; j_call: TRBJ2-2; cdr3_nt: TGTGCCAGCAGTTACTCGACAGAGATCACCGGGGAGCTGTTTTTT; cdr3_aa: CASSYSTEITGELFF
clone_size: many; d_call: TRBD1; v_call: TRBV18; j_call: TRBJ2-7; cdr3_nt: TGTGCCAGCTCACCTCCGGGACAGTCCTACGAGCAGTACTTC; cdr3_aa: CASSPPGQSYEQYF
clone_size: -; d_call: TRBD1; v_call: TRBV29-1; j_call: TRBJ1-1; cdr3_nt: TGCAGCGTCGCCGCGGGACAGGGGATGAACACTGAAGCTTTCTTT; cdr3_aa: CSVAAGQGMNTEAFF
clone_size: -; d_call: -; v_call: TRBV18; j_call: TRBJ2-3; cdr3_nt: TGTGCCAGCCAACTTAGCGTAAGCACAGATACGCAGTATTTT; cdr3_aa: CASQLSVSTDTQYF
clone_size: few; d_call: -; v_call: TRBV13; j_call: TRBJ1-2; cdr3_nt: TGTGCCAGCAGCTTGAAAAGGACTATCTATGGCTACACCTTC; cdr3_aa: CASSLKRTIYGYTF
clone_size: -; d_call: -; v_call: TRBV7-9; j_call: TRBJ2-3; cdr3_nt: TGTGCCAGCTCCGTGGGGAGCACAGATACGCAGTATTTT; cdr3_aa: CASSVGSTDTQYF
clone_size: -; d_call: -; v_call: TRBV6-6; j_call: TRBJ2-1; cdr3_nt: TGTGCCAGCAGTTACGGTCTAGGTAGTGAGCAGTTCTTC; cdr3_aa: CASSYGLGSEQFF
clone_size: few; d_call: -; v_call: TRBV6-1; j_call: TRBJ2-1; cdr3_nt: TGTGCCAGCACTCCGGGACGGGGCTACAATGAGCAGTTCTTC; cdr3_aa: CASTPGRGYNEQFF
clone_size: -; d_call: -; v_call: TRBV28; j_call: TRBJ2-3; cdr3_nt: TGTGCCAGCACCTGGGGGGGGGCCACAGATACGCAGTATTTT; cdr3_aa: CASTWGGATDTQYF
clone_size: -; d_call: -; v_call: TRBV6-6; j_call: TRBJ2-7; cdr3_nt: TGTGCCAGCAGAGATGCGGGACACAAAACTCCCGAGCAGTACTTC; cdr3_aa: CASRDAGHKTPEQYF
clone_size: -; d_call: -; v_call: TRBV10-3; j_call: TRBJ1-6; cdr3_nt: TGTGCCATCAGAGGCGCGACGGATAATTCACCCCTCCACTTT; cdr3_aa: CAIRGATDNSPLHF
clone_size: many; d_call: -; v_call: TRBV7-6; j_call: TRBJ2-7; cdr3_nt: TGTGCCAGCAGCTTATCCGGTTACGAGCAGTACTTC; cdr3_aa: CASSLSGYEQYF
clone_size: -; d_call: -; v_call: TRBV29-1; j_call: TRBJ2-3; cdr3_nt: TGCAGCGTTGAAGTCGCCGTGGGCACAGATACGCAGTATTTT; cdr3_aa: CSVEVAVGTDTQYF
clone_size: -; d_call: -; v_call: TRBV30; j_call: TRBJ2-3; cdr3_nt: TGTGCCTGGAGTGTACAGGGCACAGATACGCAGTATTTT; cdr3_aa: CAWSVQGTDTQYF
clone_size: few; d_call: -; v_call: TRBV19; j_call: TRBJ2-3; cdr3_nt: TGTGCCAGTAGTATCCGACAGACAGATACGCAGTATTTT; cdr3_aa: CASSIRQTDTQYF
clone_size: few; d_call: TRBD1; v_call: TRBV9; j_call: TRBJ2-7; cdr3_nt: TGTGCCAGCAGCGCTTCGACAGGGCTCCACGAGCAGTACTTC; cdr3_aa: CASSASTGLHEQYF
clone_size: few; d_call: -; v_call: TRBV30; j_call: TRBJ1-4; cdr3_nt: TGTGCCTGGAGGCCAGGGATTTGGGATGAAAAACTGTTTTTT; cdr3_aa: CAWRPGIWDEKLFF
clone_size: -; d_call: -; v_call: TRBV6-5; j_call: TRBJ1-6; cdr3_nt: TGTGCCAGCAGTCAACAGGGATTACATCTTCTGGCCCTCCACTTT; cdr3_aa: CASSQQGLHLLALHF
clone_size: -; d_call: TRBD2; v_call: TRBV30; j_call: TRBJ2-7; cdr3_nt: TGTGCCTGGGCACTAGCGAGCGAGCAGTACTTC; cdr3_aa: CAWALASEQYF
clone_size: few; d_call: -; v_call: TRBV7-9; j_call: TRBJ2-6; cdr3_nt: TGTGCCAGCAGCAAGCGGTCAGGGGTCGGGGCCAACGTCCTGACTTTC; cdr3_aa: CASSKRSGVGANVLTF
clone_size: -; d_call: TRBD1; v_call: TRBV5-1; j_call: TRBJ2-2; cdr3_nt: TGCGCCAGCAGCTTTTACGCTACAGGGGCAACGAACACCGGGGAGCTGTTTTTT; cdr3_aa: CASSFYATGATNTGELFF
clone_size: -; d_call: -; v_call: TRBV11-3; j_call: TRBJ2-3; cdr3_nt: TGTGCCAGCAGCTTAGGGGGCAACACAGATACGCAGTATTTT; cdr3_aa: CASSLGGNTDTQYF
clone_size: -; d_call: TRBD2; v_call: TRBV7-9; j_call: TRBJ2-1; cdr3_nt: TGTGCCAGCAGCTTAGCGACTAGCGGGGGCTTAAGCTCCTACAATGAGCAGTTCTTC; cdr3_aa: CASSLATSGGLSSYNEQFF
clone_size: few; d_call: TRBD1; v_call: TRBV27; j_call: TRBJ1-5; cdr3_nt: TGTGCCAGCCAAAGAATGACAGGGGGCGATCAGCCCCAGCATTTT; cdr3_aa: CASQRMTGGDQPQHF
clone_size: -; d_call: -; v_call: TRBV27; j_call: TRBJ1-6; cdr3_nt: TGTGCCAGCAGACGGAGTGATTCACCCCTCCACTTT; cdr3_aa: CASRRSDSPLHF
clone_size: -; d_call: -; v_call: TRBV13; j_call: TRBJ2-7; cdr3_nt: TGTGCCAGCAGCTCCAGCTCCTACGAGCAGTACTTC; cdr3_aa: CASSSSSYEQYF
clone_size: -; d_call: -; v_call: TRBV5-1; j_call: TRBJ2-3; cdr3_nt: TGCGCCAGCAGCTTGCAAGATACGCAGTATTTT; cdr3_aa: CASSLQDTQYF
clone_size: -; d_call: TRBD2; v_call: TRBV5-4; j_call: TRBJ2-3; cdr3_nt: TGTGCCAGCAGCTCTAGCGGTTTCATGCTTTCAGATACGCAGTATTTT; cdr3_aa: CASSSSGFMLSDTQYF
clone_size: few; d_call: -; v_call: TRBV6-5; j_call: TRBJ1-3; cdr3_nt: TGTGCCAGCTGGAGAGCGTCTTCAGGAAACACCATATATTTT; cdr3_aa: CASWRASSGNTIYF
clone_size: -; d_call: TRBD2; v_call: TRBV5-1; j_call: TRBJ2-1; cdr3_nt: TGCGCCAGCACGTCGGGGGGACCCTGGGATGAGCAGTTCTTC; cdr3_aa: CASTSGGPWDEQFF
clone_size: few; d_call: -; v_call: TRBV7-9; j_call: TRBJ2-1; cdr3_nt: TGTGCCAGCAGCTTGGAGGCTACAACCTACAATGAGCAGTTCTTC; cdr3_aa: CASSLEATTYNEQFF